Listed below are T cell receptor beta chains from one sample, sequenced in a study of shared clonotypes between healthy human individuals. The data were produced by immunoSEQ multiplex PCR, yet TCRdb's version contains in-frame clones alone and is incomplete. The table shows 1.5 million to 2.5 million clones, with approximately 94% occurring only once. The sample was naive CD8+ T cells sorted from blood. The origin of the receptors is a man between 18 and 35 years old in good health. The conserved cysteine and the conserved F or W are not part of the CDR3 here.

v_call	j_call	cdr3_aa
TRBV6-5	TRBJ2-6	ASSSGANVLT
TRBV14	TRBJ2-5	ASRNLSGNLYQETQY
TRBV7-9	TRBJ1-1	ASSLGQIEAF
TRBV7-6	TRBJ2-7	ASSLVQGGYEQY
TRBV7-9	TRBJ2-2	ASSLGPGRANTGELF
TRBV6-1	TRBJ1-1	ASSEFRSGTEAF
TRBV19	TRBJ2-7	ASAGTSGLEQY
TRBV27	TRBJ1-5	ASSLGFANQPQH
TRBV5-6	TRBJ2-7	ASSHSSISYEQY
TRBV2	TRBJ1-1	ASSLGHLNTEAF